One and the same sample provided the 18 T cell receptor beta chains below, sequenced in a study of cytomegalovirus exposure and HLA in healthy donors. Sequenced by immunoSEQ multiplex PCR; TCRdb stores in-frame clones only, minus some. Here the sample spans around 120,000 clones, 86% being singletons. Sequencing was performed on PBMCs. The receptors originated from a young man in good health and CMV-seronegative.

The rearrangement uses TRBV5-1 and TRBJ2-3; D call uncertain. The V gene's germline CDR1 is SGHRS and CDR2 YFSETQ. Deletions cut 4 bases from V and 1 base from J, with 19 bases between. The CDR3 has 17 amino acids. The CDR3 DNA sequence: TGCGCCAGCAGCGCCCGTGGGCCGGTACCTCGCACAGATACGCAGTATTTT. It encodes CASSARGPVPRTDTQYF.

CDR3 nucleotide sequence: TGTGCCAGCAGTTACAGGGCGCCCTACGAGCAGTACTTC. This codes for CASSYRAPYEQYF. The rearrangement joins TRBV28 to TRBJ2-7; D is possibly TRBD1 (6 bases). The CDR3 has 13 amino acids. Trimming left V 4 bases short and J 2 bases short, with 9 bases between. Germline V gene sequence: CDR1 MDHEN, CDR2 SYDVKM.

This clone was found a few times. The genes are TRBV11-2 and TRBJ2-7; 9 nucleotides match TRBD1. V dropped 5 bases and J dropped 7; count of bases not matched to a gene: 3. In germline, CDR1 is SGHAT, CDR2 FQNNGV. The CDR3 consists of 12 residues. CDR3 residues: CASSGTGLEQYF. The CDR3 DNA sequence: TGTGCCAGCAGCGGGACAGGGTTGGAGCAGTACTTC.

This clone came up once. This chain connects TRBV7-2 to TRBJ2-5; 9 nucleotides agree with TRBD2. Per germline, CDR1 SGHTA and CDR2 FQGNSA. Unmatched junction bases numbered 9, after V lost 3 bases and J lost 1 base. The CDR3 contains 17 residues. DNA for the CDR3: TGTGCCAGCAGCTTTGGGGGCCAGCGGGGGGTCCAAGAGACCCAGTACTTC. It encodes CASSFGGQRGVQETQYF.

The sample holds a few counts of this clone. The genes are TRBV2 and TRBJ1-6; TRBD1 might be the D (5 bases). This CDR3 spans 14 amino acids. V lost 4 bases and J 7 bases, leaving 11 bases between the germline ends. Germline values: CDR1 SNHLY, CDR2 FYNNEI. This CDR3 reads CASSGLQANSPLHF. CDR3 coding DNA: TGTGCCAGCAGTGGATTACAGGCCAATTCACCCCTCCACTTT.

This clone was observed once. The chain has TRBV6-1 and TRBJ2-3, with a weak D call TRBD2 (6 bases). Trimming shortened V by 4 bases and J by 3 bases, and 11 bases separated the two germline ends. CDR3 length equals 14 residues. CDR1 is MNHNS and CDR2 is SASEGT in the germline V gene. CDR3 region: CASSVTRTTDTQYF. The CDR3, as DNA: TGTGCCAGCAGTGTGACTAGGACTACAGATACGCAGTATTTT.

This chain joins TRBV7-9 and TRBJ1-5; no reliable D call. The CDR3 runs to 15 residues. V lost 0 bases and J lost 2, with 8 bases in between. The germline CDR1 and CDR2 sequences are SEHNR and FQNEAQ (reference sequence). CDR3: CASSLAGDGNQPQHF. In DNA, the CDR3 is TGTGCCAGCAGCTTAGCCGGTGATGGCAATCAGCCCCAGCATTTT.

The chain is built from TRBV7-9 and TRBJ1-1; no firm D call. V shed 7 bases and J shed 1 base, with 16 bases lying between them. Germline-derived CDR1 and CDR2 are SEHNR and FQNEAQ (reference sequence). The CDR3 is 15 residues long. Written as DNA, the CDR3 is TGTGCCAGCACCCTCATGCGGGCGCGGAACACTGAAGCTTTCTTT. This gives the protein CASTLMRARNTEAFF.

CDR3: CATSRDSGQQGAFF. The CDR3 DNA reads TGTGCCACCAGCAGAGATTCGGGACAACAGGGGGCTTTCTTT. This chain joins TRBV15 and TRBJ1-1; 7 bases map to TRBD1. The junction had 9 bases not matched to a gene; V was cut back by 0 bases and J by 11 bases. This CDR3 contains 14 residues. Germline V gene lookup returns CDR1 LNHNV and CDR2 YYDKDF (reference sequence).

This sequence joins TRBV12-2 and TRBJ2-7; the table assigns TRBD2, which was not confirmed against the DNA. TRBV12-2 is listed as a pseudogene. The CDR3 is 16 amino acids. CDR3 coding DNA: TGTGCAAGTCGCTCCATTCGATCACGGGGTGGGAGGGAGCAGTACTTC. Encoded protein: CASRSIRSRGGREQYF.

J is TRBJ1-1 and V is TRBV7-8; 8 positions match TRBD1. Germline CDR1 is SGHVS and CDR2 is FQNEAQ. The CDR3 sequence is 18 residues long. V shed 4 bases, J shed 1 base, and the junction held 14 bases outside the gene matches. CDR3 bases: TGTGCCAGCAGCTCAGCTAGGCGATCCGGGACAGGGAACACTGAAGCTTTCTTT. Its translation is CASSSARRSGTGNTEAFF.

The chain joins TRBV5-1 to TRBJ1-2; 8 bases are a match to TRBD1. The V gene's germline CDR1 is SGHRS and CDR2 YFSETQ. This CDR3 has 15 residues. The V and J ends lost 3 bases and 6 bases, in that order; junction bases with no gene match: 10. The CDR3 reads CASSSDLPTGDGYTF. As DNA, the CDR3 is TGCGCCAGCAGCTCAGACCTACCGACAGGGGATGGCTACACCTTC. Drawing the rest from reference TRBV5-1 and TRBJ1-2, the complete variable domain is KAGVTQTPRYLIKTRGQQVTLSCSPISGHRSVSWYQQTPGQGLQFLFEYFSETQRNKGNFPGRFSGRQFSNSRSEMNVSTLELGDSALYLCASSSDLPTGDGYTFGSGTRLTVV.

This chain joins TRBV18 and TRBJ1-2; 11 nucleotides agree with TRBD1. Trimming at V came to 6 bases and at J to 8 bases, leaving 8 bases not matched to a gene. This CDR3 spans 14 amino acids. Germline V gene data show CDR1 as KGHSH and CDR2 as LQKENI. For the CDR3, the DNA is TGTGCCAGCTCGAGGACAGGGGGCGAATCGGGCTACACCTTC. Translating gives CASSRTGGESGYTF.

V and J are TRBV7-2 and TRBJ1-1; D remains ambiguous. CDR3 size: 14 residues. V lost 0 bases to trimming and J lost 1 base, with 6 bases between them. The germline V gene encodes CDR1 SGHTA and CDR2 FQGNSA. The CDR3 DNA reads TGTGCCAGCAGCTTAGCGTACGGGAACACTGAAGCTTTCTTT. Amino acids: CASSLAYGNTEAFF.

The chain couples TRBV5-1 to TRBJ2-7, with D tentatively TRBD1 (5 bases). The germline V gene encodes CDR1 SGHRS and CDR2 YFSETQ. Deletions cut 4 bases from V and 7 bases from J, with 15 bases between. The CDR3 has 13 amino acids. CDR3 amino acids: CASSAGPSGEQYF. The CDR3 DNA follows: TGCGCCAGCAGCGCCGGGCCGTCAGGGGAGCAGTACTTC.

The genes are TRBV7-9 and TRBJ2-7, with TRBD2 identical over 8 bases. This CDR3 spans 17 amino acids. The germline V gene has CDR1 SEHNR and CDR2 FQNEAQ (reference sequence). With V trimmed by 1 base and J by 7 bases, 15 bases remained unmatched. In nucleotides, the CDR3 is TGTGCCAGCAGCTTAGGGGGAGCGGGAGAGGGACGCGGGGAGCAGTACTTC. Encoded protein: CASSLGGAGEGRGEQYF.

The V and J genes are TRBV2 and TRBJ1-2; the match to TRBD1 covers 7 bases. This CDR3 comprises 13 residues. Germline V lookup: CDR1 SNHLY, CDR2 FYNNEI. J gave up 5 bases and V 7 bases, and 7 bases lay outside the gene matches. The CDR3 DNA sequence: TGTGCCAGCATCCGGGACAGAGATTATGGCTACACCTTC. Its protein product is CASIRDRDYGYTF.

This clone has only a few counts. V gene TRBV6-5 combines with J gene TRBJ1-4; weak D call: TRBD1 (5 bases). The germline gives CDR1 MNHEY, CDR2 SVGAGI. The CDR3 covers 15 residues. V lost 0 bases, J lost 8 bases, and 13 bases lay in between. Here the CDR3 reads CASSYSRVGNEKLFF. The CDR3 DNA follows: TGTGCCAGCAGTTACTCCAGGGTTGGGAACGAAAAACTGTTTTTT.